These T cell receptor beta chains were read from a single sample in a study of blood T cell repertoires in COVID-19. Some clones are missing from TCRdb's copy, which holds only in-frame ones; the method was immunoSEQ multiplex PCR. The sample yields some 80,000 clones, roughly 82% seen once. The sample comprised peripheral blood. The receptors were gathered from a human donor in a cohort sampled during active COVID-19. CDR3s include the opening cysteine and the closing phenylalanine or tryptophan. Fields, in order: D gene, J gene, V gene, CDR3 protein. D genes are given only for firm matches.

>TRBD1|TRBJ2-3|TRBV13
CASTGQGLDTQYF
>TRBD1|TRBJ2-7|TRBV7-2
CASSSSGTALGEQYF
>-|TRBJ1-2|TRBV6-6
CASTSQLDYGYTF
>-|TRBJ2-1|TRBV2
CASSEGRNNEQFF
>-|TRBJ1-1|TRBV6-2/TRBV6-3
CASSYSRSGSNGEAFF
>TRBD1|TRBJ1-2|TRBV30
CAWGKDRVAYGYTF
>TRBD2|TRBJ2-2|TRBV7-2
CASRPGLSSTGELFF
>-|TRBJ1-4|TRBV27
CASRVSRSPYSTNEKLFF
>TRBD2|TRBJ2-7|TRBV6-6
CASSVAGGDIEQYF
>TRBD2|TRBJ2-3|TRBV3-1/TRBV3-2
CASSQWASGGTSTDTQYF
>TRBD2|TRBJ2-1|TRBV3-1/TRBV3-2
CASSPAARGLAGVTFEQFF
>TRBD1|TRBJ1-3|TRBV19
CASGGQGSGNTIYF
>-|TRBJ1-2|TRBV7-2
CASSSSQVGYTF
>-|TRBJ2-6|TRBV7-9
CASSRRGAAGANVLTF
>-|TRBJ1-2|TRBV24-1
CATSSGYGYTF
>-|TRBJ2-7|TRBV30
CAWRSQVYEQYF
>-|TRBJ1-1|TRBV5-1
CASSRRREGTEAFF
>-|TRBJ1-6|TRBV3-1/TRBV3-2
CASSQGWNREGTPLHF
>-|TRBJ1-1|TRBV5-4
CASSRRGGGAEAFF
>TRBD1|TRBJ1-1|TRBV19
CARLLGQALIGAFF
>-|TRBJ1-6|TRBV19
CASRASSYNSPLHF
>TRBD1|TRBJ1-2|TRBV30
CAWSWDRDNYGYTF
>-|TRBJ2-7|TRBV7-3
CASSLSGGASYEQYF
>TRBD1|TRBJ1-2|TRBV6-5
CASRPDRGANYGYTF
>TRBD1|TRBJ1-5|TRBV5-1
CASSFGDRDQPQHF
>TRBD2|TRBJ2-5|TRBV18
CASSPPGGIRKTQYF
>TRBD2|TRBJ2-7|TRBV11-2
CASSLDQTSGDSYEQYF
>TRBD1|TRBJ1-4|TRBV18
CASSPTGTGHYTNEKLFF
>-|TRBJ2-2|TRBV9
CASSVDGLNTGELFF